Listed here are 24 T cell receptor beta chains from one sample, sequenced in a study of cytomegalovirus exposure and HLA in healthy donors (dated by TCRdb to the late 2010s). Library preparation was by the immunoSEQ multiplex PCR assay. The multiplex PCR relied on a mix of 60 forward primers for TCR Vbeta segments and 13 reverse primers for TCR Jbeta segments. The source is immuneACCESS, and TCRdb retained only in-frame sequences with V and J called. Part of the clones is not carried over; for the studies checked, unresolved V genes explain less than half of this, and the remainder is unexplained. The table for this sample lists about 120,000 clones; 60% to 85% of them were counted only once. Approximately 2.5% of the sample belongs to the ten largest clones. The sequenced sample was PBMCs. These TCRs come from a woman in her thirties or forties in good health and CMV-seropositive.

The J gene is TRBJ1-1, the V gene TRBV5-1; weak D call: TRBD1 (6 bases). The CDR3 is made up of 15 amino acids. The ends were cut back, 3 bases at V and 1 base at J, with 13 bases in the middle. Looked up from germline, CDR1 is SGHRS and CDR2 is YFSETQ. The CDR3 is CASSYEDRRNTEAFF. The CDR3, as DNA: TGCGCCAGCAGCTACGAAGACAGGAGGAACACTGAAGCTTTCTTT.

The rearrangement uses TRBV15 and TRBJ1-3; D perhaps matches TRBD1 (5 bases). The CDR3 sequence is 14 residues long. With 0 bases removed from V and 8 bases from J, the gap between germline ends came to 11 bases. The germline V gene encodes CDR1 LNHNV and CDR2 YYDKDF (reference sequence). The CDR3 protein is CATSREVGGDTIYF. DNA of the CDR3: TGTGCCACCAGCAGAGAGGTCGGGGGGGACACCATATATTTT.

There are a few counts of this clone. V and J are TRBV5-8 and TRBJ1-5, with a tentative D call TRBD1 (6 bases). V gave up 4 bases and J gave up 0 bases, with 11 bases separating them. Per the germline V gene, CDR1 is SGHTS and CDR2 is YDEGEE. CDR3 length: 15 residues. The CDR3 sequence: CASSLRGDSNQPQHF. For the CDR3, the DNA is TGTGCCAGCAGCCTCAGGGGTGATAGCAATCAGCCCCAGCATTTT.

This clone was detected only once. The genes are TRBV18 and TRBJ1-5; perhaps TRBD1 as D (6 bases). V lost 1 base and J lost 5, with 6 bases in between. CDR1 KGHSH and CDR2 LQKENI come from the germline V gene. The length of the CDR3 is 13 residues. This CDR3 is CASSPQGDQPQHF. CDR3 coding DNA: TGTGCCAGCTCACCACAGGGGGATCAGCCCCAGCATTTT.

This chain links TRBV5-8 with TRBJ1-2, with D unclear. V lost 4 bases, J lost 1 base, and 8 bases lay in between. Germline V gene lookup returns CDR1 SGHTS and CDR2 YDEGEE. The CDR3 runs 13 residues. The CDR3 is CASSLQLNYGYTF. CDR3 nucleotide sequence: TGTGCCAGCAGCCTACAGCTTAACTATGGCTACACCTTC.

This chain links TRBV7-6 with TRBJ2-3, with 12 bases fitting TRBD2. The J segment lost 1 base and the V segment lost 6 bases, leaving 14 bases of the junction unmatched. The CDR3 length is 19 residues. Germline CDR1 and CDR2: SGHVS and FNYEAQ. CDR3 residues: CASRELAGGPSYGTDTQYF. DNA of the CDR3: TGTGCCAGCAGGGAGCTAGCGGGGGGGCCTTCCTATGGCACAGATACGCAGTATTTT. Variable domain in full (rest from reference TRBV7-6 and TRBJ2-3): GAGVSQSPRYKVTKRGQDVALRCDPISGHVSLYWYRQALGQGPEFLTYFNYEAQQDKSGLPNDRFSAERPEGSISTLTIQRTEQRDSAMYRCASRELAGGPSYGTDTQYFGPGTRLTVL.

The chain couples TRBV29-1 to TRBJ2-3; D remains unclear. Germline CDR1 and CDR2: SQVTM and ANQGSEA. The CDR3 contains 12 residues. Trimming left V 4 bases short and J 1 base short, with 6 bases between. CDR3 in DNA: TGCAGCGTTGGTACAGGCACAGATACGCAGTATTTT. Encoded protein: CSVGTGTDTQYF.

This chain joins TRBV11-2 and TRBJ1-4; maybe TRBD1 (6 bases). Per the germline V gene, CDR1 is SGHAT and CDR2 is FQNNGV. The CDR3 sequence is 16 residues long. The germline V and J ends were trimmed by 5 bases and 7 bases, with 20 bases remaining between them. The CDR3, as DNA: TGTGCCAGCAGCCTCCTCCAGGGGTTACCTGTTGAAAAACTGTTTTTT. It encodes CASSLLQGLPVEKLFF.

The rearrangement joins TRBV2 to TRBJ1-4; weak D call: TRBD1 (5 bases). From germline, CDR1 is SNHLY and CDR2 FYNNEI. The CDR3 sequence is 17 residues long. V dropped 4 bases and J dropped 8 bases, with 23 bases sitting between them. CDR3: CASSAGEYGGVGEKLFF. The CDR3 nucleotides are TGTGCCAGCAGTGCCGGGGAGTACGGGGGGGTTGGGGAAAAACTGTTTTTT. Full variable domain (rest looked up from reference TRBV2 and TRBJ1-4): EPEVTQTPSHQVTQMGQEVILRCVPISNHLYFYWYRQILGQKVEFLVSFYNNEISEKSEIFDDQFSVERPDGSNFTLKIRSTKLEDSAMYFCASSAGEYGGVGEKLFFGSGTQLSVL.

V gene TRBV4-1 combines with J gene TRBJ1-5; 7 bases line up with TRBD1. The CDR3 has 15 amino acids. The germline CDR1 and CDR2 sequences are MGHRA and YSYEKL. Trimming took 3 bases from V and 5 from J; bases not matched to a gene: 7. In nucleotides, the CDR3 is TGCGCCAGCAGCCACCGATCCGGGACAGATCAGCCCCAGCATTTT. Its translation is CASSHRSGTDQPQHF.

The rearrangement uses TRBV18 and TRBJ2-6; tentative D call: TRBD1 (6 bases). The CDR3 loop spans 17 amino acids. Germline CDR1 is KGHSH and CDR2 is LQKENI. V lost 4 bases and J 2 bases, leaving 15 bases between the germline ends. CDR3 sequence: CASSLQGSLPGANVLTF. CDR3 nucleotides: TGTGCCAGCTCACTCCAGGGGAGCCTCCCTGGGGCCAACGTCCTGACTTTC.

This chain links TRBV10-3 with TRBJ1-6; TRBD1 matches 11 bases. The CDR3 runs 16 residues. CDR1 is ENHRY, CDR2 SYGVKD, per germline. The trim removed 5 bases at V and 10 bases at J, leaving 10 bases unmatched. Here the CDR3 DNA reads TGTGCCATCAGTACCGGGACAGGGGGTTTGAGATCACCCCTCCACTTT. Protein product: CAISTGTGGLRSPLHF.

Here the CDR3 reads CAWSVGGSADTQYF. The CDR3 coding sequence is TGTGCCTGGAGTGTAGGAGGGAGCGCAGATACGCAGTATTTT. This chain links TRBV30 with TRBJ2-3; D might be TRBD2 (6 bases). The germline V gene has CDR1 GTSNPN and CDR2 SVGIG (reference sequence). V was cut by 0 bases and J by 4 bases, with 11 bases left in between. This CDR3 contains 14 residues.

The rearrangement joins TRBV1 to TRBJ2-5; the table's D call of TRBD2 was not tested on the DNA. TRBV1 is given as a pseudogene. The CDR3 length is 17 residues. The CDR3 spells CTSSQEVTGGLQETQYF. The CDR3 nucleotides are TGCACCAGCAGCCAAGAAGTAACGGGGGGGCTACAAGAGACCCAGTACTTC.

The chain recombines TRBV2 with TRBJ1-5, with 8 bases matching TRBD1. CDR1 is SNHLY, CDR2 FYNNEI, per germline. CDR3 length: 15 amino acids. The trim removed 6 bases at V and 1 base at J, leaving 5 bases unmatched. CDR3 in DNA: TGTGCCAGCAGGGAGGGACAGGCAAGCAATCAGCCCCAGCATTTT. It yields the protein CASREGQASNQPQHF.

The chain links TRBV6-5 to TRBJ1-6, with a tentative D call TRBD1 (6 bases). The CDR3 sequence is 16 residues long. CDR1 and CDR2 from the germline V gene are MNHEY and SVGAGI. With 2 bases removed from V and 5 bases from J, the gap between germline ends came to 13 bases. In nucleotides, the CDR3 is TGTGCCAGCAGTTACGGCGGGGGCGCGAATAATTCACCCCTCCACTTT. This encodes CASSYGGGANNSPLHF.

The rearrangement uses TRBV7-2 and TRBJ2-7, with 7 positions matching TRBD2. CDR3 size: 15 residues. Germline V lookup: CDR1 SGHTA, CDR2 FQGNSA. V dropped 4 bases and J dropped 5; count of bases not matched to a gene: 11. CDR3 in amino acids: CASSSPGRASNEQYF. In DNA, the CDR3 is TGTGCCAGCAGCTCCCCGGGGAGGGCGTCCAACGAGCAGTACTTC. Full variable domain (remainder filled in from reference TRBV7-2 and TRBJ2-7): GAGVSQSPSNKVTEKGKDVELRCDPISGHTALYWYRQSLGQGLEFLIYFQGNSAPDKSGLPSDRFSAERTGGSVSTLTIQRTQQEDSAVYLCASSSPGRASNEQYFGPGTRLTVT.

The V call is TRBV4-1, the J call TRBJ2-3, with a possible D match to TRBD2 (5 bases). The CDR3 has 16 amino acids. V lost 0 bases to trimming and J lost 0 bases, with 10 bases between them. The germline V gene encodes CDR1 MGHRA and CDR2 YSYEKL. CDR3 in DNA: TGCGCCAGCAGCCAAGATAGAGAGGGAAGCACAGATACGCAGTATTTT. Translating gives CASSQDREGSTDTQYF.

The rearrangement links TRBV7-9 to TRBJ2-4; no clear D gene. Trimming stripped 5 bases from V and 0 bases from J, with 5 bases between. Germline-derived CDR1 and CDR2 are SEHNR and FQNEAQ (reference sequence). The CDR3 has 13 residues. The DNA of the CDR3 is TGTGCCAGCAGCCAGATAGCCAAAAACATTCAGTACTTC. Its protein product is CASSQIAKNIQYF.

This clone was recorded a few times. The V gene is TRBV21-1, the J gene TRBJ2-5; the table gives TRBD2 as D, unverified against the DNA. TRBV21-1 is classified as a pseudogene. The CDR3 runs 16 residues. CDR3 in DNA: TGTGCCAGCAGCATGGGGACTAGCGGGGGCCAAGAGACCCAGTACTTC. Its protein product is CASSMGTSGGQETQYF.

This rearrangement joins TRBV4-1 to TRBJ2-1, with 8 bases identical to TRBD2. The CDR3 contains 16 residues. Trimming removed 5 bases from V and 9 bases from J; junction bases left unmatched: 15. CDR1 MGHRA and CDR2 YSYEKL come from the germline V gene. CDR3 sequence (DNA): TGCGCCAGCAGCGCCCAGCGGGAGTCTCCCTGGGTTGAGCAGTTCTTC. Translated, it gives CASSAQRESPWVEQFF.

The rearrangement links TRBV5-4 to TRBJ1-2; tentatively, D is TRBD1 (6 bases). The germline CDR1 and CDR2 sequences are SGHNT and YYREEE (reference sequence). V dropped 0 bases and J dropped 0 bases, with 12 bases sitting between them. The CDR3 has 16 residues. CDR3 sequence (DNA): TGTGCCAGCAGCTTGGGGGCAGGGGCTTCTAACTATGGCTACACCTTC. Amino acids: CASSLGAGASNYGYTF.

The gene calls are TRBV19 and TRBJ2-1; 10 bases match TRBD2. The CDR3 runs to 15 residues. The germline CDR1 and CDR2 sequences are LNHDA and SQIVND (reference sequence). Germline trimming cut 7 bases from V and 10 bases from J; bases unmatched to any gene: 13. For the CDR3, the DNA is TGTGCCAGTACCGCCGCGGTTAGAGCGGGGGGGGAGCAGTTCTTC. Translation gives CASTAAVRAGGEQFF.

V gene TRBV6-1 combines with J gene TRBJ2-3, with a possible D match to TRBD2 (6 bases). V gave up 1 base and J gave up 2 bases, with 16 bases separating them. CDR1 is MNHNS and CDR2 is SASEGT in the germline V gene. The CDR3 is 17 amino acids. CDR3 bases: TGTGCCAGCAGTGAAGTCCCATACGGGGGTCACACAGATACGCAGTATTTT. Protein product: CASSEVPYGGHTDTQYF.